This TCR beta chain was sequenced in a study of T cell responses to AZD1222 COVID-19 vaccine. The CDR3 is made up of 15 amino acids. Looked up from germline, CDR1 is LGHDT and CDR2 is YNNKEL (reference sequence). Trimming took off 0 bases at V and 5 bases at J, with 13 bases between the two ends. TCRdb's copy holds only in-frame clones and misses some; the assay was immunoSEQ multiplex PCR. Here the sample spans approximately 190,000 clones, around 90% being singletons. V gene TRBV3-1 (or the pseudogene TRBV3-2) combines with J gene TRBJ2-5; D ambiguous. The clonotype originates from an adult who received the MenACWY meningococcal vaccine as a control. The material was peripheral blood, obtained 28 days after the second dose of the MenACWY control vaccine. The CDR3 nucleotides are TGTGCCAGCAGCCAAGATTTACAGCCCTTTGAGACCCAGTACTTC. Translation gives CASSQDLQPFETQYF.